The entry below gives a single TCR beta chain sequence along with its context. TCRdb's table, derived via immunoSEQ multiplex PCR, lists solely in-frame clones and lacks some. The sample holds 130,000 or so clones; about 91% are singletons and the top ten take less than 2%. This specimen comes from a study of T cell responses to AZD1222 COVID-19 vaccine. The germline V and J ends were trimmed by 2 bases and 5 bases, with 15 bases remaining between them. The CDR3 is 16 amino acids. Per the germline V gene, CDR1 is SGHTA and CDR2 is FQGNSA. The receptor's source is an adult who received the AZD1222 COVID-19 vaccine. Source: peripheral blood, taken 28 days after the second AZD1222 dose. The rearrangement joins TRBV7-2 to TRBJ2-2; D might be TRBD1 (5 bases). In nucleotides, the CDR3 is TGTGCCAGCAGCTTAATGCTTGGCGGACATACCGGGGAGCTGTTTTTT. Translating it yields CASSLMLGGHTGELFF.